This T cell receptor beta chain was sequenced in a study of blood T cell repertoires in COVID-19 (dated by TCRdb to 2018 to 2021). At the level of the whole study: Samples from collaborators originated in the United States, Italy and Spain and spanned both the acute and convalescent phases of COVID-19. Subjects who had been exposed to COVID-19, were actively infected with it, or had recovered from it provided the deeply sampled blood TCRbeta repertoires that made up the dataset. The samples were drawn from two sources: the first 160 participants of the ongoing ImmuneRACE study, and fewer than 1,500 subjects contributed by 6 global collaborators. HLA class I and class II types, where available, came from metadata supplied by the sample provider rather than from assay-based typing. The repertoires were released in a freely available public database meant as a resource for research on the immune response to SARS-CoV-2. Sample metadata almost always included a de-identified subject ID, COVID-19 status, age in years and sex. The prospective study material was composed of cDNA or gDNA derived from T cells, B-cell-depleted T cells, or PBMCs. The paper as a whole reports these results and caveats: The amount of clinical and demographic metadata varied by source and participant and was provided uncurated.

The collaborating institutions used their own protocols to collect whole blood in K2EDTA tubes. For TCRbeta analysis, collaborator samples were shipped as frozen whole blood, as isolated PBMCs, or as DNA extracted from either sample type. The immunoSEQ Assay, a bias-controlled multiplex PCR, was used to amplify TCRbeta CDR3 regions from genomic DNA. Turning to the authors' computational methods: The number of nucleated cells in each sample was estimated from the amplification of reference gene primers within the assay. To quantify the absolute abundance of each unique TCRbeta CDR3 rearrangement, sequence reads were collapsed and filtered. For each sample, productive Simpson clonality was calculated as the square root of Simpson's diversity index over productive rearrangements. Imported from immuneACCESS, the table was reduced by TCRdb to in-frame sequences with V and J called. These copies leave out some clones; in studies compared against another copy, an unresolved V gene accounts for under half, and the cause of the remainder is not known. V and J calls and clone size are those listed in that table; D and trimming were worked out from the DNA. Recorded for this sample are about 180,000 clones; approximately 90% of them occurred a single time. Clones ranked in the top ten supply 4% to 5% of the sample.

V drops 7 bases and J drops 4 bases, leaving 7 bases in between. The CDR3, from cysteine to phenylalanine, totals 11 residues. Just CDR3 DNA is preserved here, 33 bases in frame from base 1. CDR1 and CDR2, looked up from the germline V gene, are SNHLY and FYNNEI. In the case of this clone: The target of this receptor is not known. Base-call qualities are not available, and no considerably larger clone is one nucleotide away.

The V and J segments used are TRBV2 and TRBJ1-2; the D segment could be TRBD1, given 5 matching bases. Material for sequencing was peripheral blood. This receptor was obtained from a woman aged 25 to 39 with acute or convalescent COVID-19. The CDR3 protein sequence reads: CASKGPYGYTF. The DNA sequence reads TGTGCCAGCAAGGGGCCCTATGGCTACACCTTC.